The 17 T cell receptor beta chains listed next were all sequenced from one sample in a study of cytomegalovirus exposure and HLA in healthy donors. PCR primers comprised 60 Vbeta and 13 Jbeta primers. Profiled with immunoSEQ multiplex PCR; TCRdb holds only in-frame clones, not every one. The sample includes around 98,000 clones, around 70% seen only once; the top ten take over 1%. Sequenced input: PBMCs. Receptor source: a female donor in good health and CMV-seronegative.

For the CDR3, the DNA is TGTGCCAGCAGTATTTTAGCGGGGGCCAACAATGAGCAGTTCTTC. Encoded protein: CASSILAGANNEQFF. This chain joins TRBV6-1 and TRBJ2-1; 9 bases are a match to TRBD2. This CDR3 is built from 15 residues. V lost 5 bases and J lost 5; bases outside the gene matches: 7. Germline V gene data show CDR1 as MNHNS and CDR2 as SASEGT.

The CDR3 reads CSVAPPPGDTQYF. The DNA for the CDR3 is TGCAGCGTTGCCCCCCCTCCAGGGGATACGCAGTATTTT. The V gene is TRBV29-1, the J gene TRBJ2-3; tentative D call: TRBD1 (5 bases). This CDR3 contains 13 residues. Deletions cut 4 bases from V and 6 bases from J, with 14 bases between. Looked up from germline, CDR1 is SQVTM and CDR2 is ANQGSEA.

The J gene is TRBJ2-2, the V gene TRBV7-9, with TRBD2 matching over 9 bases. The trim removed 3 bases at V and 7 bases at J, leaving 0 bases unmatched. This CDR3 has 13 amino acids. The germline gives CDR1 SEHNR, CDR2 FQNEAQ (reference sequence). The CDR3 region has the DNA TGTGCCAGCAGCTTTAGCGGGAGCGGGGAGCTGTTTTTT. As protein: CASSFSGSGELFF.

V and J are TRBV2 and TRBJ1-1, with unresolved D. V gave up 2 bases and J gave up 8 bases, with 12 bases separating them. CDR1 is SNHLY, CDR2 FYNNEI, per germline. This CDR3 region has 13 residues. The CDR3 spells CASSEMWAAEAFF. The CDR3 DNA sequence: TGTGCCAGCAGTGAAATGTGGGCAGCCGAAGCTTTCTTT.

The chain has TRBV13 and TRBJ2-7; D is perhaps TRBD1 (5 bases). Trimming left V 8 bases short and J 7 bases short, with 18 bases between. The CDR3 covers 13 residues. The germline CDR1 and CDR2 sequences are PRHDT and FYEKMQ (reference sequence). The CDR3 DNA reads as TGTGCCAGCGGAAGGGGCTTGGCCCTGGAGCAGTACTTC. Residues: CASGRGLALEQYF. Full variable domain (outside the CDR3, taken from reference TRBV13 and TRBJ2-7): AAGVIQSPRHLIKEKRETATLKCYPIPRHDTVYWYQQGPGQDPQFLISFYEKMQSDKGSIPDRFSAQQFSDYHSELNMSSLELGDSALYFCASGRGLALEQYFGPGTRLTVT.

DNA for the CDR3: TGTGCCAGCTCCCCCCAGGGGGCGGCCCCGGATACGCAGTATTTT. Protein sequence: CASSPQGAAPDTQYF. The V and J genes are TRBV18 and TRBJ2-3; 8 bases line up with TRBD1. V gave up 6 bases and J gave up 6 bases; unmatched junction bases: 11. CDR3 size: 15 residues. The germline gives CDR1 KGHSH, CDR2 LQKENI.

This chain links TRBV6-5 with TRBJ2-3, with 7 bases that match TRBD1. The CDR3 sequence is 16 residues long. Per the germline V gene, CDR1 is MNHEY and CDR2 is SVGAGI. V dropped 2 bases and J dropped 0; count of bases not matched to a gene: 5. The CDR3 protein is CASSYHRDRSTDTQYF. As DNA, the CDR3 is TGTGCCAGCAGTTACCACCGGGACAGAAGCACAGATACGCAGTATTTT.

The chain links TRBV5-8 to TRBJ1-2; D possibly corresponds to TRBD1 (6 bases). Between the trimmed V and J ends, which lost 4 bases and 0 bases, there was a span of 13 bases. CDR1 and CDR2 from the germline V gene are SGHTS and YDEGEE. This CDR3 contains 15 residues. The CDR3 nucleotides are TGTGCCAGCAGCCCCGGACAGAAAGCTAACTATGGCTACACCTTC. As protein: CASSPGQKANYGYTF.

The rearrangement joins TRBV2 to TRBJ1-2, with 7 bases that match TRBD1. The CDR3 sequence is 15 residues long. J lost 4 bases, V lost 3 bases, and 8 bases had no gene match. Germline V gene lookup returns CDR1 SNHLY and CDR2 FYNNEI. CDR3 protein: CASSDMRQGLYGYTF. Written as DNA, the CDR3 is TGTGCCAGCAGTGATATGCGACAGGGCCTCTATGGCTACACCTTC. Full variable domain (rest looked up from reference TRBV2 and TRBJ1-2): EPEVTQTPSHQVTQMGQEVILRCVPISNHLYFYWYRQILGQKVEFLVSFYNNEISEKSEIFDDQFSVERPDGSNFTLKIRSTKLEDSAMYFCASSDMRQGLYGYTFGSGTRLTVV.

This chain uses TRBV9 with TRBJ2-1, with 13 bases that match TRBD2. The CDR3 loop spans 15 amino acids. Germline V gene lookup returns CDR1 SGDLS and CDR2 YYNGEE. With 3 bases clipped from V and 7 bases from J, the junction kept 4 bases outside the gene matches. The CDR3 sequence: CASSATSGRRNEQFF. The DNA of the CDR3 is TGTGCCAGCAGCGCGACTAGCGGGAGGAGGAATGAGCAGTTCTTC.

Only a few counts were recorded for this clone. The V gene is TRBV29-1, the J gene TRBJ1-2; no reliable D call. The germline V gene has CDR1 SQVTM and CDR2 ANQGSEA. CDR3 length: 11 residues. The V and J ends lost 4 bases and 8 bases respectively, with 11 bases between them. DNA for the CDR3: TGCAGCGTTGGCCAGCGGAGCGGCTACACCTTC. This encodes CSVGQRSGYTF.

The table lists this clone with a count of one. The gene calls are TRBV9 and TRBJ1-5; tentatively, D is TRBD1 (5 bases). This CDR3 is built from 15 residues. Trimming took 0 bases from V and 1 from J, leaving 8 bases between them. Germline V gene sequence: CDR1 SGDLS, CDR2 YYNGEE. The CDR3 DNA is TGTGCCAGCAGCGTAGGCAGGGAAAGCAATCAGCCCCAGCATTTT. Protein: CASSVGRESNQPQHF. Full variable domain (remainder filled in from reference TRBV9 and TRBJ1-5): DSGVTQTPKHLITATGQRVTLRCSPRSGDLSVYWYQQSLDQGLQFLIQYYNGEERAKGNILERFSAQQFPDLHSELNLSSLELGDSALYFCASSVGRESNQPQHFGDGTRLSIL.

This clone was seen a handful of times. This sequence joins TRBV6-6 and TRBJ1-6, with D unclear. The ends were cut back, 8 bases at V and 0 bases at J, with 8 bases in the middle. The CDR3 covers 14 residues. The germline V gene has CDR1 MNHNY and CDR2 SVGAGI (reference sequence). CDR3 DNA: TGTGCCAGCGGTCCTAGCTCCTATAATTCACCCCTCCACTTT. Its protein is CASGPSSYNSPLHF.

This clone was seen only a few times. V gene TRBV6-5 combines with J gene TRBJ1-1; D possibly corresponds to TRBD1 (6 bases). CDR3 length equals 13 residues. The V end lost 4 bases, the J end lost 5 bases, and 11 bases lay between the germline ends. Germline lookup yields CDR1 MNHEY and CDR2 SVGAGI. CDR3 sequence reads: CASSSGADTEAFF. The CDR3 bases are TGTGCCAGCAGTTCAGGGGCGGATACTGAAGCTTTCTTT.

Details on this clone: The germline gene is not matched at one end of the junction; a read error may be the cause. The chain is built from TRBV9 and TRBJ2-2; 13 nucleotides line up with TRBD2. The CDR3 extends over 18 amino acids. CDR1 and CDR2 (germline): SGDLS, YYNGEE. The CDR3 loop reads CAISVGPGLAGENGELFF. As DNA, the CDR3 is TGTGCCATCAGCGTAGGGCCCGGACTAGCGGGAGAGAACGGGGAGCTGTTTTTT.

The CDR3 DNA follows: TGTGCCAGCAGCTTGAGCGGGGCTAGCTCCTACGAGCAGTACTTC. Residues: CASSLSGASSYEQYF. The chain couples TRBV7-3 to TRBJ2-7; TRBD2 matches at 7 bases. The CDR3 has 15 residues. The trim removed 3 bases at V and 0 bases at J, leaving 5 bases unmatched. Germline V CDR1 and CDR2: SGHTA, FQGTGA.

The V and J genes are TRBV9 and TRBJ2-7, with D possibly being TRBD2 (6 bases). CDR1 SGDLS and CDR2 YYNGEE come from the germline V gene. V dropped 0 bases and J dropped 0 bases, with 13 bases sitting between them. CDR3 length: 16 amino acids. The CDR3 coding sequence is TGTGCCAGCAGCGTAGAGTCTAGCGTGGCCTCCTACGAGCAGTACTTC. As protein: CASSVESSVASYEQYF.